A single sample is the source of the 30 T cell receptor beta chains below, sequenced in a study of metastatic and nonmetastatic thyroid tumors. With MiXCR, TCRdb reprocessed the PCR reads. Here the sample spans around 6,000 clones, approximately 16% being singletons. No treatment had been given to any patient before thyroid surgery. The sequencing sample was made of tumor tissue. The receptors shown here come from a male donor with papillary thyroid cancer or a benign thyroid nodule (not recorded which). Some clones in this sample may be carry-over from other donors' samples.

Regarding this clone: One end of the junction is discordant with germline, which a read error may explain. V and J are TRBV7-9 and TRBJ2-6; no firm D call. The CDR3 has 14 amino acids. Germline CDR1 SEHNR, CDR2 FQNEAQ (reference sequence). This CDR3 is CASGLDLGREDLTF. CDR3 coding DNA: TGTGCCAGCGGCTTAGACCTTGGAAGGGAAGACCTGACTTTC.

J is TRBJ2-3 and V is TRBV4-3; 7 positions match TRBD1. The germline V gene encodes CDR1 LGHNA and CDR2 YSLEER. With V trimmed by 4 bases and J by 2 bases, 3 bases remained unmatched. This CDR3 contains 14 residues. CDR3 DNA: TGCGCCAGCAGCCTACAGGGGTTCACAGATACGCAGTATTTT. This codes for CASSLQGFTDTQYF.

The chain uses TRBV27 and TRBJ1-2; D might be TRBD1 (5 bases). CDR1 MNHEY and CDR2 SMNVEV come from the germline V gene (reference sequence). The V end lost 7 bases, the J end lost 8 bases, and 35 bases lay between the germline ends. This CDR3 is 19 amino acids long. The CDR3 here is CASIIRRSLGRSGGSGYTF. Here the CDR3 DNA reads TGTGCCAGCATAATCAGGAGATCCCTGGGACGCAGCGGCGGGTCCGGCTACACCTTC.

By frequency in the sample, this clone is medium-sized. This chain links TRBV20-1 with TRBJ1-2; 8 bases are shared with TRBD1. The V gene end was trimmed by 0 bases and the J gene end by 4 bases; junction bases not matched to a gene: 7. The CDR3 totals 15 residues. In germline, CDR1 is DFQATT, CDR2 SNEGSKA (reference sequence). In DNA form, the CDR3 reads TGCAGTGCTAGAGACCCTAAGACAGGGGCCTATGGCTACACCTTC. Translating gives CSARDPKTGAYGYTF.

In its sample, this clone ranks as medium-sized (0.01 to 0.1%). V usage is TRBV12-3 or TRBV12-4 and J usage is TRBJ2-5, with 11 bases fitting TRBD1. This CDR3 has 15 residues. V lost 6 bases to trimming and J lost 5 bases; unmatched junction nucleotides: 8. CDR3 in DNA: TGTGCCAGCAGCCAAGGGGACAGGGGGACGGAGACCCAGTACTTC. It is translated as CASSQGDRGTETQYF.

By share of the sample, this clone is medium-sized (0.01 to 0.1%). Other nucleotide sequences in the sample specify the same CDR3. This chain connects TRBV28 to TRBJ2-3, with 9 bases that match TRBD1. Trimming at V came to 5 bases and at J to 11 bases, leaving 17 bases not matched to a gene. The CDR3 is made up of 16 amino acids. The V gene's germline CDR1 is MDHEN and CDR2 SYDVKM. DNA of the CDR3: TGTGCCAGCAGTACCCCGGGACAGGGCCTCCCATATTTGCAGTATTTT. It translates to CASSTPGQGLPYLQYF.

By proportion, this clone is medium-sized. The CDR3 loop is CASTTGMRRELFF. CDR3 nucleotide sequence: TGTGCCAGCACGACAGGGATGAGAAGGGAGCTGTTTTTT. The rearrangement joins TRBV28 to TRBJ2-2, with TRBD1 identical over 7 bases. Looked up from germline, CDR1 is MDHEN and CDR2 is SYDVKM. The CDR3 contains 13 residues. Trimming removed 7 bases from V and 9 bases from J; junction bases left unmatched: 8.

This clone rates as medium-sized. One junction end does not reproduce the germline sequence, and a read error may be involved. The CDR3 region is CSARGSGQGNYGYTF. CDR3 bases: TGCAGTGCGAGAGGTTCAGGCCAGGGTAACTATGGCTACACCTTC. The chain joins TRBV20-1 to TRBJ1-2; the D gene is possibly TRBD1 (5 bases). Germline CDR1 is DFQATT and CDR2 is SNEGSKA (reference sequence). This CDR3 is 15 amino acids long.

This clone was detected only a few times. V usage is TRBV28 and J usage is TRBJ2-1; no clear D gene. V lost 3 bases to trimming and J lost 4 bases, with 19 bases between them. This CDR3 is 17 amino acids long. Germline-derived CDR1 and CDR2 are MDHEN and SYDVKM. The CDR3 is CASSFPTPRSRYNEQFF. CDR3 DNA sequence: TGTGCCAGCAGTTTTCCTACACCCCGTTCGAGATACAATGAGCAGTTCTTC. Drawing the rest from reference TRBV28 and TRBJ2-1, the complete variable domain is DVKVTQSSRYLVKRTGEKVFLECVQDMDHENMFWYRQDPGLGLRLIYFSYDVKMKEKGDIPEGYSVSREKKERFSLILESASTNQTSMYLCASSFPTPRSRYNEQFFGPGTRLTVL.

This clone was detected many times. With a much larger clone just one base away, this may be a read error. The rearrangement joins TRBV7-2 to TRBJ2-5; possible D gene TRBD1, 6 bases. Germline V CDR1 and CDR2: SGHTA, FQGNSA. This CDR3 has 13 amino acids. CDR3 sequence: CASSFAGAEIQYF. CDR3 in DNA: TGTGCCAGCAGCTTTGCAGGGGCAGAGATCCAGTACTTC.

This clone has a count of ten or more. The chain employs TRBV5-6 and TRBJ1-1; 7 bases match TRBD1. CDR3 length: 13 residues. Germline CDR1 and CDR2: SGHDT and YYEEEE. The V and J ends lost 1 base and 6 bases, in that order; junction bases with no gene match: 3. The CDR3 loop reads CASSLSDRAEAFF. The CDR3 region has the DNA TGTGCCAGCAGCTTGTCTGACAGGGCTGAAGCTTTCTTT.

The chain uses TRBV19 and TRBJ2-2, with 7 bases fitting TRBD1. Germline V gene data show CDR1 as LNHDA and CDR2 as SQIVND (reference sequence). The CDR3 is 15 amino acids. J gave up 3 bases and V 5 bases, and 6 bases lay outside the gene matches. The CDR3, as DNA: TGTGCCAGTAGTCCCGGGACAGCTGACACCGGGGAGCTGTTTTTT. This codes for CASSPGTADTGELFF.

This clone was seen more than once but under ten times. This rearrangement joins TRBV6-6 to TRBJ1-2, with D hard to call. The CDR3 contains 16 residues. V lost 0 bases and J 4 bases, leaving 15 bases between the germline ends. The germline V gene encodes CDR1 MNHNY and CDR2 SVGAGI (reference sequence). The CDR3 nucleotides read TGTGCCAGCAGTTACTCGTATACGATGCGAGCCTATGGCTACACCTTC. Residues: CASSYSYTMRAYGYTF.

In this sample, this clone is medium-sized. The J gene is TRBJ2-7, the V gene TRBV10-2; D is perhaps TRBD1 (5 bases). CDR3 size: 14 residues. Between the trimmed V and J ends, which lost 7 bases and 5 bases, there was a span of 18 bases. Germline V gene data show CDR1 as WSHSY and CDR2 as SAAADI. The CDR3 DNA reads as TGCGCCAGCATGGGGCCCGGCTCAGGGAACGAGCAGTACTTC. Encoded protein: CASMGPGSGNEQYF.

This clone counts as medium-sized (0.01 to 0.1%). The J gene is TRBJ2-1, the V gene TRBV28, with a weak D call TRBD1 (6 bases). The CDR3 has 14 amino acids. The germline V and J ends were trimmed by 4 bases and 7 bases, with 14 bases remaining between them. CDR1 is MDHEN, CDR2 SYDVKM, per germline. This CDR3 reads CASSSPYRENEQFF. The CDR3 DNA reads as TGTGCCAGCAGTTCACCATACAGGGAAAATGAGCAGTTCTTC.

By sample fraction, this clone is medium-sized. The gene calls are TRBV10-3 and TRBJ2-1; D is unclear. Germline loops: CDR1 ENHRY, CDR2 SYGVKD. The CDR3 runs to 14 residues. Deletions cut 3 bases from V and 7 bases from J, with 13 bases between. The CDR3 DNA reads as TGTGCCATCAGTGACCCTCGCTGGGATAATGAGCAGTTCTTC. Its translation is CAISDPRWDNEQFF.

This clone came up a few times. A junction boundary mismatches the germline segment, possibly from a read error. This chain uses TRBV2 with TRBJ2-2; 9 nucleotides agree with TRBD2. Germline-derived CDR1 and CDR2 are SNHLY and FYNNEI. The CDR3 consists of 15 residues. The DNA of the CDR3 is TGTGCCAGCAGTGAGCTAGCGGGGAACGCCGGGGAGCTGTTTTTT. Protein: CASSELAGNAGELFF.

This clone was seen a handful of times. The chain's CDR3 is CASGLQGSGDTIYF. For the CDR3, the DNA is TGTGCCAGCGGTCTCCAGGGGAGTGGGGACACCATATATTTT. The V and J genes are TRBV6-1 and TRBJ1-3, with a tentative D call TRBD1 (6 bases). The CDR3 is made up of 14 amino acids. Trimming took off 8 bases at V and 8 bases at J, with 19 bases between the two ends. Germline V lookup: CDR1 MNHNS, CDR2 SASEGT.

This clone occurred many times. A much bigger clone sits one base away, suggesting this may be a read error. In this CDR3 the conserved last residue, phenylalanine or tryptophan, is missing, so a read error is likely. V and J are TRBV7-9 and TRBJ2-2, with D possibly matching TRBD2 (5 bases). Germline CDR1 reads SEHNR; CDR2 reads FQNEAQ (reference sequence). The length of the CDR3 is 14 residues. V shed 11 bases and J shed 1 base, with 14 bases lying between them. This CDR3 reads CAQTGELNTGELFL. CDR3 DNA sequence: TGTGCCCAAACCGGGGAATTGAACACCGGGGAGCTGTTTCTT.

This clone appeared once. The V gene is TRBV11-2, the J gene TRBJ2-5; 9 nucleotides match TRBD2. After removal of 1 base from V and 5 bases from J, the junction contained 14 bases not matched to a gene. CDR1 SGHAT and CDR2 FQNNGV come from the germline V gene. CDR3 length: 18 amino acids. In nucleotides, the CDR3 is TGTGCCAGCAGCTTAGGACGGCGGACTAGCGAGGATCTGGAGACCCAGTACTTC. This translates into CASSLGRRTSEDLETQYF. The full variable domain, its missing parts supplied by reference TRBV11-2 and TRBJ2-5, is EAGVAQSPRYKIIEKRQSVAFWCNPISGHATLYWYQQILGQGPKLLIQFQNNGVVDDSQLPKDRFSAERLKGVDSTLKIQPAKLEDSAVYLCASSLGRRTSEDLETQYFGPGTRLLVL.

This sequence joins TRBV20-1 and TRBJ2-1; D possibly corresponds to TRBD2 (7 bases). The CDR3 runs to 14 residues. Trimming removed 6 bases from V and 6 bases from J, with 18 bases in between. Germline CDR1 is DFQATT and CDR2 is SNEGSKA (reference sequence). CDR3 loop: CSATGGPHPNEQFF. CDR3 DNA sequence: TGCAGTGCGACCGGGGGGCCCCACCCCAATGAGCAGTTCTTC.

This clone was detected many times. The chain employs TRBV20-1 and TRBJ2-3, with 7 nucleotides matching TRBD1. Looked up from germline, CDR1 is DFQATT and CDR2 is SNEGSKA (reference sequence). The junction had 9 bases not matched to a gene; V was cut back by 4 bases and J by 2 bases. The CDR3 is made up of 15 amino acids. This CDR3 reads CSATRQGHSTDTQYF. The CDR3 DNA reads TGCAGTGCTACTAGACAGGGTCATTCCACAGATACGCAGTATTTT.

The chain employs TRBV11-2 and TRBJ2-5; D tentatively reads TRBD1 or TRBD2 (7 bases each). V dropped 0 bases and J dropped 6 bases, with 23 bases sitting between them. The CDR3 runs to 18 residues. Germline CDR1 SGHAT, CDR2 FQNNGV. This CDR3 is CASSLELVGMGGGKTQYF. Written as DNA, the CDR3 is TGTGCCAGCAGCTTAGAGCTTGTTGGTATGGGAGGGGGCAAGACCCAGTACTTC.

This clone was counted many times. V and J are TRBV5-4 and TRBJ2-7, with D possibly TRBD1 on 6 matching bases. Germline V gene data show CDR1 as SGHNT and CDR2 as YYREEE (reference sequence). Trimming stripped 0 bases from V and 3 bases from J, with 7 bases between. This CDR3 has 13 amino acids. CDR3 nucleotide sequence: TGTGCCAGCAGCTTGGACAGGGTCTACGAGCAGTACTTC. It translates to CASSLDRVYEQYF.

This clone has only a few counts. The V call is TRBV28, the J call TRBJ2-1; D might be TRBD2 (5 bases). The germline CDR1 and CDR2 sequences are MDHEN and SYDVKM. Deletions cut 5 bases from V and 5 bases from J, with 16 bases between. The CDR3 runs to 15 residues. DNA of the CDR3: TGTGCCAGCAGTCCCCGAGGGAGCGCACACAATGAGCAGTTCTTC. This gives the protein CASSPRGSAHNEQFF.

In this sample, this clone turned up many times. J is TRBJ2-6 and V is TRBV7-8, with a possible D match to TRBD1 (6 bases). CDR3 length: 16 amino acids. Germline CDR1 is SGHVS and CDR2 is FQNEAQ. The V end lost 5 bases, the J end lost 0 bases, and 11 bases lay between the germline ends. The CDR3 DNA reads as TGTGCCAGCAGCCCCTTACAGGGCTCTGGGGCCAACGTCCTGACTTTC. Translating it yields CASSPLQGSGANVLTF.

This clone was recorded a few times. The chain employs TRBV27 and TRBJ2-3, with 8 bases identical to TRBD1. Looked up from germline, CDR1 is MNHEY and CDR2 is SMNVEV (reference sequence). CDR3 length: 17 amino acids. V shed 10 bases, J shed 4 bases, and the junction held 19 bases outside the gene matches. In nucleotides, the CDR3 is TGTGCCACCATTTCTCGGCAGGGGGCAATTGGGGCAGATACGCAGTATTTT. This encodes CATISRQGAIGADTQYF.

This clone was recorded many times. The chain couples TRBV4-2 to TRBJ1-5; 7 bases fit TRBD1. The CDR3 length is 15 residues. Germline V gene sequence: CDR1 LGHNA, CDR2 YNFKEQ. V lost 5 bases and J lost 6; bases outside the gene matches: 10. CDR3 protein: CASSKMTGKGQPQHF. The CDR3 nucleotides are TGTGCCAGCAGCAAAATGACAGGGAAGGGTCAGCCCCAGCATTTT.

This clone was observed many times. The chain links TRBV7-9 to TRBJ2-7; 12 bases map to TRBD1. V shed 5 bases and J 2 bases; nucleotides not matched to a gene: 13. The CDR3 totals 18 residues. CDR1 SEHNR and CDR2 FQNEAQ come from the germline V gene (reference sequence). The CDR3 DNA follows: TGTGCCAGCAGCAATTCAATAGGGACAGGGGGCTTCCCCTACGAGCAGTACTTC. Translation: CASSNSIGTGGFPYEQYF. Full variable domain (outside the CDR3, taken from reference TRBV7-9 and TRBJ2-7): DTGVSQNPRHKITKRGQNVTFRCDPISEHNRLYWYRQTLGQGPEFLTYFQNEAQLEKSRLLSDRFSAERPKGSFSTLEIQRTEQGDSAMYLCASSNSIGTGGFPYEQYFGPGTRLTVT.

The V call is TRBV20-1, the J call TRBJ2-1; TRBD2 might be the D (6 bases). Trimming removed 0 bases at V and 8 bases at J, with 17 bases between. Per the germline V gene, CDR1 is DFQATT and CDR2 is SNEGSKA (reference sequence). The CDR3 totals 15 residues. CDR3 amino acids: CSARDLGSPGDEQFF. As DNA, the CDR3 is TGCAGTGCTAGAGATCTAGGCTCCCCGGGGGATGAGCAGTTCTTC.